This TCR beta chain was captured in a study of CD8+CD57+ T cells in acquired aplastic anemia. Study background: Sorted cells (CD4+ and CD8+) yielded DNA amounts that averaged about 3.1 ug.

Study results and caveats: Found in both controls and patients were twenty-nine CD8+ CDR3 sequences.

The CDR3 contains 12 residues. Germline V lookup: CDR1 SGHRS, CDR2 YFSETQ. V was clipped by 6 bases and J by 2 bases, with 8 bases between them. A note on this clonotype: What it binds is not known.

Individuals selected for sequencing had exhibited CD8+CD57+ cell expansion on flow cytometry. Untreated patients provided the blood samples, with no therapy given before sampling. TCR beta VDJ and CDR3 profiles were obtained from a genomic DNA template. TCRdb independently ran MiXCR on the reads; one entry per CDR3 protein. The sample holds 220,000 or so distinct CDR3 sequences, roughly two thirds seen once. J is TRBJ2-5 and V is TRBV5-1; D ambiguous. Sequencing was done on a sample of sorted CD4+, CD8+, or CD8+CD57+ T cells (not recorded which) from PBMCs. The receptor was derived from a human donor with aplastic anemia. As DNA, the CDR3 is TGCGCCAGCACCATGGGGCAAGAGACCCAGTACTTC. Translating it yields CASTMGQETQYF.